This T cell receptor beta chain was recovered during a study of blood T cell repertoires in COVID-19. The repertoire was sequenced with immunoSEQ multiplex PCR; TCRdb's copy has only in-frame clones and lacks some. The sample consists of about 160,000 clones, roughly 80% of them appearing once. The sample comprised PBMCs or T cells enriched from blood (not recorded which). The receptor comes from a woman aged 40 to 50 with acute COVID-19.

In DNA, the CDR3 is TGTGCCAGCAGTCCCTCCGCGGGCCCCAGGGAGACCCAGTACTTC. Translated, it gives CASSPSAGPRETQYF. The rearrangement joins TRBV27 to TRBJ2-5; D might be TRBD2 (5 bases). V lost 5 bases and J lost 5, with 18 bases in between. The CDR3 length is 15 residues. Germline-derived CDR1 and CDR2 are MNHEY and SMNVEV (reference sequence).